This is a list of T cell receptor beta chains from one sample in a study of T cell responses to AZD1222 COVID-19 vaccine. Generated by immunoSEQ multiplex PCR, the TCRdb table keeps only in-frame clones and is missing some. The sample gives 90,000 to 150,000 clones, about 85% of which show up once; approximately 2.6% is in the top ten. Sequencing was performed on peripheral blood, taken 28 days after the second AZD1222 dose. Receptors were obtained from an adult who received the AZD1222 COVID-19 vaccine. Each CDR3 is given with its conserved first and last residue. Expanded clones get a size class; other rows say once, few or many, or leave the size out.

cdr3_length v_call clone_size cdr3_aa
15 TRBV5-4 . CASSRQGGESYEQYF
17 TRBV7-9 . CASSSTGLSSYNSPLHF
13 TRBV12-3/TRBV12-4 . CASSLGREGGYTF
14 TRBV27 . CASSLGGENEKLFF
12 TRBV2 . CASRQGTGELFF
14 TRBV7-4 once CASSLLVRNYEQYF
15 TRBV6-2/TRBV6-3 . CASSLPGTPKYEQYF
13 TRBV18 medium-sized CASSPPQEYEQYF
13 TRBV6-4 . CASSSSWDTEAFF
17 TRBV9 . CASSLSPGTGYTGELFF
16 TRBV3-1/TRBV3-2 . CASSSEFGRVDNEQFF
20 TRBV5-1 . CASSLDPSRQGVPYNSPLHF
15 TRBV7-2 . CASSLNGGSNQPQHF
14 TRBV28 . CASVPGTSNSPLHF
14 TRBV2 . CASSGDRGRETQYF
12 TRBV5-1 . CASSSGSPGYTF
13 TRBV27 . CASSADRDGEQFF
12 TRBV28 . CASGVGPQPQHF
15 TRBV6-5 . CASIGHNPDSYGYTF
15 TRBV5-4 . CASSLDPSSGNTIYF
13 TRBV14 . CASSLQGDQPQHF
16 TRBV7-6 . CASSQGTSGGAETQYF
14 TRBV7-9 . CASRVGQKNTEAFF
15 TRBV6-5 few CASSSSHRGHSPLHF
15 TRBV11-3 . CASSIGQGSTDTQYF
15 TRBV7-3 . CASSLAGGLSETQYF
16 TRBV9 few CASSKLAGDHTDTQYF
16 TRBV15 . CATSEGGGYSNQPQHF
15 TRBV28 . CASSQAIQGAYGYTF
15 TRBV5-1 . CASSLDRSYNSPLHF
14 TRBV15 . CATSREGTLGTIYF
16 TRBV10-3 few CAISGDSRTLNTEAFF
13 TRBV28 . CASSSHRSETQYF
12 TRBV4-3 . CASSSGTGVRYF
16 TRBV7-9 . CASSLLGLGITEKLFF
13 TRBV29-1 once CSARESNTGELFF
15 TRBV6-2/TRBV6-3 . CASSYGRANTGELFF
15 TRBV9 . CASSVEQGAAGELFF
13 TRBV12-3/TRBV12-4 once CASSLRGQGELFF
14 TRBV7-3 . CASSLARADGELFF
13 TRBV30 . CAWSRSTHNGYTF
18 TRBV27 . CASSFTSSGGVPYNEQFF
19 TRBV7-9 . CASSLAALTREGAKNIQYF
18 TRBV7-5 few CARSHHRDVVLLYTEAFF
16 TRBV5-1 . CASSLGRDRTNEKLFF
15 TRBV18 . CASSVYGGGDQPQHF